Sequencing of this T cell receptor beta chain was carried out in a study of early T cells in non-severe SARS-CoV-2 infection. At the level of the study: Sequencing input comprised bulk RNA from unsorted whole blood; chain pairing was not available. Study observations and caveats: Anti-spike CD8 responses were favored by VDJdb matching, which missed private and CD4 specificities.

Deletions cut 7 bases from V and 1 base from J, with 10 bases between. Germline CDR1 and CDR2: SQVTM and ANQGSEA. The CDR3 totals 12 residues. The sample holds many counts of this clonotype. What it binds is unknown. Molecules of cDNA were individually given unique molecular identifiers that were attached to them. One entry per CDR3 protein, called by TCRdb with MiXCR from the 5' RACE reads. Found here are around 30,000 distinct CDR3 sequences, more than 4.5% of them singletons; the top ten hold more than 10%. J is TRBJ2-5 and V is TRBV29-1, with D possibly TRBD1 on 5 matching bases. This receptor was identified in an adult who was a healthcare worker with PCR-confirmed SARS-CoV-2 infection or an uninfected control (not recorded which). Material: whole blood. The CDR3 bases are TGCAGCGGTGCGGACACCCAAGAGACCCAGTACTTC. Its translation is CSGADTQETQYF.